The clone carrying this T cell receptor (beta chain) was seen at least ten times. These data originate in a study of patients and donors after allogeneic stem cell transplantation. The germline V gene encodes CDR1 ENHRY and CDR2 SYGVKD. Trimming removed 8 bases at V and 3 bases at J, with 8 bases between. CDR3 length equals 11 residues. Via MiXCR, TCRdb re-called the RT-PCR reads, giving one row per CDR3 protein. The sample has 70,000 to 95,000 distinct CDR3 sequences, approximately 5.2% seen once; the top ten hold 2.6%. Sequencing used blood, either unsorted or a sorted T cell fraction (not recorded which). The TCR comes from a human donor who was either an allogeneic HSCT recipient or a stem cell or donor lymphocyte infusion donor (not recorded which). It is not recorded whose cells these are; they may come from a transplant donor. The genes are TRBV10-3 and TRBJ2-7; D may be TRBD1 (6 bases). In DNA form, the CDR3 reads TGTGCCATCGGGGGCAACTACGAGCAGTACTTC. It yields the protein CAIGGNYEQYF.